These T cell receptor beta chains were read from a single sample in a study of cytomegalovirus exposure and HLA in healthy donors. The assay was immunoSEQ multiplex PCR, and TCRdb's table has in-frame clones only and misses some. The sample includes 150,000 to 160,000 clones, around 74% of them seen just once. Sequencing was done on a sample of PBMCs. Receptor source: a man aged 18-30 years in good health and CMV-seronegative. The CDR3 runs from the conserved cysteine through the conserved F or W. The D gene is left open where the match is weak. Clone size is shown for a subset of rows, as once, few, many or a class of expanded clone.

TRBJ1-4 | few | 15 | TRBD1 | TRBV9 | TGTGCCAGCAGCCCGAGGGACAGCACATTTGAAAAACTGTTTTTT | CASSPRDSTFEKLFF
TRBJ2-2 | . | 14 | . | TRBV19 | TGTGCCAGTAGACCGGGTTCGAACACCGGGGAGCTGTTTTTT | CASRPGSNTGELFF
TRBJ1-3 | . | 14 | . | TRBV19 | TGTGCCAGTAGTATCTCCAGAACTGGAAACACCATATATTTT | CASSISRTGNTIYF
TRBJ1-5 | few | 14 | . | TRBV19 | TGTGCCAGTAGTATAGCCAGTGACAATCAGCCCCAGCATTTT | CASSIASDNQPQHF
TRBJ1-2 | . | 14 | . | TRBV10-3 | TGTGCCATCAGTGAGTCAACCCTTCGGGGTGGCTACACCTTC | CAISESTLRGGYTF
TRBJ1-1 | . | 14 | TRBD1 | TRBV7-9 | TGTGCCAGCAGCCCACGACAGGGTGGGACTGAAGCTTTCTTT | CASSPRQGGTEAFF
TRBJ2-3 | . | 15 | TRBD2 | TRBV11-3 | TGTGCCAGTAGCCGTGGACTAGTCTCCCCAGATACGCAGTATTTT | CASSRGLVSPDTQYF
TRBJ1-5 | . | 15 | TRBD1 | TRBV23-1 | TGCGCCAGCAGCTTCCGGGACAGTTCCAATCAGCCCCAGCATTTT | CASSFRDSSNQPQHF
TRBJ2-6 | . | 13 | . | TRBV7-9 | TGTGCCAGCAGCGGGGCTGGGGCCAACGGCCTGACTTTC | CASSGAGANGLTF
TRBJ1-2 | . | 13 | . | TRBV2 | TGTGCCAGCAGGATGGACAGTAACTATGGCTACACCTTC | CASRMDSNYGYTF
TRBJ2-5 | few | 14 | TRBD2 | TRBV29-1 | TGCAGCGTTGAAACTAGCGGGGGGCAAGAGACCCAGTACTTC | CSVETSGGQETQYF
TRBJ1-2 | few | 15 | TRBD1 | TRBV5-6 | TGTGCCAGCAGCTCTGCCGGGACAGGGGGCCTTGGCTACACCTTC | CASSSAGTGGLGYTF
TRBJ2-3 | . | 12 | . | TRBV5-6 | TGTGCCAGCAGCTCGCAGGGGGATACGCAGTATTTT | CASSSQGDTQYF
TRBJ1-5 | . | 14 | . | TRBV5-1 | TGCGCCAGCAGCTTGTCAGGGGACAATCAGCCCCAGCATTTT | CASSLSGDNQPQHF
TRBJ2-5 | . | 15 | . | TRBV18 | TGTGCCAGCTCACCACCTTCACAGGGCAAAGAGACCCAGTACTTC | CASSPPSQGKETQYF
TRBJ2-6 | once | 19 | TRBD1 | TRBV14 | TGTGCCAGCAGCCACACTCCGGGACAGGACTTCTCTGGGGCCAACGGCCTGACTTTC | CASSHTPGQDFSGANGLTF
TRBJ1-6 | few | 14 | . | TRBV5-5 | TGTGCCAGCAGCTTGGATTTCAGGGGAACACCCCTCCACTTT | CASSLDFRGTPLHF